This T cell receptor beta chain originates from a study of somatic mutations in cytotoxic T cells in rheumatoid arthritis. Study-wide results and limits: More than 20% of CD8+ cells belonged to the largest clone in about an eighth of the roughly 60 patients. No multiple-comparison adjustment was applied to the slight TRBV07 underrepresentation in rheumatoid arthritis patients.

Points on this clone: The antigen remains unidentified.

CDR3 length: 11 amino acids. CDR1 is ENHRY, CDR2 SYGVKD, per germline. Trimming stripped 3 bases from V and 7 bases from J, with 7 bases between. The repertoire was sequenced with immunoSEQ multiplex PCR; TCRdb's copy has only in-frame clones and lacks some. The sample consists of tens of thousands of clones, around nine tenths of them appearing once. The sample comprised CD8+ T cells sorted from blood. This receptor was taken from an adult with rheumatoid arthritis. V is TRBV10-3 and J is TRBJ2-7; D is unresolved. Here the CDR3 DNA reads TGTGCCATCAGTGAATTTCAAGAGCAGTACTTC. It encodes CAISEFQEQYF.